These T cell receptor beta chains were read from a single sample in a study of Graves' ophthalmopathy and Graves' hyperthyroidism. TCRdb re-derived calls from the multiplex PCR reads in MiXCR, one entry per CDR3 protein. Altogether about 390,000 distinct CDR3 sequences are present, approximately 17% being singletons, with the ten largest covering roughly 2.4%. Sequenced: peripheral blood. These receptors were collected from an adult woman with stable Graves' hyperthyroidism. The CDR3 runs from the conserved cysteine through the conserved F or W. A D gene is named only where the DNA matches it firmly. Size is stated for part of the rows, as once, few or many counts, or as a class when the clone is expanded.

V gene	clone size	D gene	J gene	CDR3 DNA	CDR3 protein
TRBV5-6	many	TRBD2	TRBJ2-7	TGTGCCAGCAGCTTGGTAACTAGCGGGGCCTACTACGAGCAGTACTTC	CASSLVTSGAYYEQYF
TRBV4-3	many	NA	TRBJ2-2	TGCGCCAGCAGCCAAGCGAACGATGGCGGGGAGCTGTTTTTT	CASSQANDGGELFF
TRBV20-1	many	NA	TRBJ1-3	TGCAGTGCTAGTCGCTTTCAGGGAGGCTCTGGAAACACCATATATTTT	CSASRFQGGSGNTIYF
TRBV27	NA	TRBD2	TRBJ2-7	TGTGCCAGCAGTCCGGGACTAGTGGGAAGGAACGATCAGTACTTC	CASSPGLVGRNDQYF
TRBV5-1	many	NA	TRBJ1-1	TGCGCCAGCAGCTTGGGGGCTGAGGGGACTGAAGCTTTCTTT	CASSLGAEGTEAFF
TRBV6-1	NA	TRBD2	TRBJ2-5	TGTGCCAGCAGGCAGCTAAGCGGGGGGAACCAAGAGACCCAGTACTTC	CASRQLSGGNQETQYF
TRBV27	many	NA	TRBJ2-5	TGTGCCAGCGGACCGGGATTATCCACGGGGACCCAGTACTTC	CASGPGLSTGTQYF
TRBV7-2	many	NA	TRBJ2-7	TGTGCCAGCAGCGAGACCTATAGAGACTCCTACGAGCAGTACTTC	CASSETYRDSYEQYF
TRBV6-1	many	NA	TRBJ2-2	TGTGCCAGCAGTCGACAGGTCGGCGTCGGGGAGCTGTTTTTT	CASSRQVGVGELFF
TRBV7-2	many	NA	TRBJ2-2	TGTGCCAGCAGCGCGTCGAACACCGGGGAGCTGTTTTTT	CASSASNTGELFF
TRBV20-1	many	NA	TRBJ1-6	TGCAGTGCTAGCCGTCGGGACAAGGGGGTTTATAATTCACCCCTCCACTTT	CSASRRDKGVYNSPLHF
TRBV12-3/TRBV12-4	once	NA	TRBJ1-2	TGTGCCAGCAGCCACCTCCGGGGTGGCTACACCTTC	CASSHLRGGYTF
TRBV28	many	TRBD2	TRBJ2-7	TGTGCCAGCAGAGGGGTAGCGGGCACCTACGAGCAGTACTTC	CASRGVAGTYEQYF
TRBV20-1	many	NA	TRBJ1-5	TGCAGTGCCGCCTATGATAGCAATCAGCCCCAGCATTTT	CSAAYDSNQPQHF
TRBV20-1	many	TRBD1	TRBJ2-7	TGCAGTGCAACGGACAGGGGGCTCTACGAGCAGTACTTC	CSATDRGLYEQYF
TRBV12-3/TRBV12-4	many	NA	TRBJ1-5	TGTGCCAGCAGTTTTGAGGGGAATAGCAATCAGCCCCAGCATTTT	CASSFEGNSNQPQHF
TRBV29-1	many	NA	TRBJ2-5	TGCAGCGTTGAAGATCTCGGGGTAGGGGAGACCCAGTACTTC	CSVEDLGVGETQYF
TRBV12-3/TRBV12-4	few	NA	TRBJ1-1	TGTGCCAGCCGGGGGCGACCGGGGATCACTGAAGCTTTCTTT	CASRGRPGITEAFF
TRBV6-1	NA	TRBD2	TRBJ2-5	TGTGCCAGCAGTGACCCCGGGGGGGCCCCCCTGACCCAGTACTTC	CASSDPGGAPLTQYF
TRBV2	many	TRBD1	TRBJ2-7	TGTGCCAGCAGTGAAGTCGAACAGGGGGCCTACGAGCAGTACTTC	CASSEVEQGAYEQYF
TRBV28	many	NA	TRBJ1-1	TGTGCCAGCAGTTTGTCGGGGGGGATGAACACTGAAGCTTTCTTT	CASSLSGGMNTEAFF
TRBV24-1	many	NA	TRBJ1-6	TGTGCCACCAGTCCGACAGAAAGCTCCTATAATTCACCCCTCCACTTT	CATSPTESSYNSPLHF
TRBV10-3	many	NA	TRBJ1-1	TGTGCCATCAGTGACGAGGGGGGTCTCTGGGCTTTCTTT	CAISDEGGLWAFF
TRBV5-4	NA	TRBD1	TRBJ1-2	TGTGCCAGCAGCGAAGGGGGACAGGCGAACTATGGCTACACCTTC	CASSEGGQANYGYTF
TRBV7-8	many	NA	TRBJ2-7	TGTGCCAGCAGATACCGGGACGGGGGCTACGAGCAGTACTTC	CASRYRDGGYEQYF
TRBV5-1	NA	NA	TRBJ2-6	TGCACCAGCAGTCGAGGACAGACTGGGGCCAACGTCCTGACTTTC	CTSSRGQTGANVLTF
TRBV2	many	TRBD1	TRBJ2-5	TGTGCCAGCGCGGGACAGGGGGCCGAGACCCAGTACTTC	CASAGQGAETQYF
TRBV19	many	TRBD1	TRBJ1-2	TGTGCCAGTAAGCTCGGGACAGGGGGCCACGGTGGCTACACCTTC	CASKLGTGGHGGYTF
TRBV12-3/TRBV12-4	NA	NA	TRBJ1-2	TGTGCCAGCAGTTACGGTCGGGGCGGGGGCTACACCTTC	CASSYGRGGGYTF
TRBV28	many	NA	TRBJ1-2	TGTGCCAGCAGTTTATTCCTTCCCAATGGCTACACCTTC	CASSLFLPNGYTF
TRBV6-2/TRBV6-3	many	TRBD2	TRBJ2-7	TGTGCCAGCAGTCGTAGCGGGGTAAAGGAGCAGTACTTC	CASSRSGVKEQYF
TRBV2	many	NA	TRBJ2-2	TGTGCCAGCAGCTACAGGGTCTTGAACACCGGGGAGCTGCTTTTT	CASSYRVLNTGELLF
TRBV20-1	few	NA	TRBJ1-2	TGCAGTGCTAGAGATCCGGGGATGTTAGGCTATGGCTACACCTTC	CSARDPGMLGYGYTF
TRBV5-4	many	NA	TRBJ1-1	TGTGCCAGCCGGGGTATCAACACTGAAGCTTTCTTT	CASRGINTEAFF
TRBV11-2	many	TRBD2	TRBJ2-7	TGTGCCAGCAGCTTAGTTTGGGGACTAGCGGGAGGCTACGAGCAGTACTTC	CASSLVWGLAGGYEQYF
TRBV20-1	many	TRBD2	TRBJ2-2	TGCAGTGCTAGAACCCCCTTCCTAGCGGGAACGAACACCGGGGAGCTGTTTTTT	CSARTPFLAGTNTGELFF
TRBV27	many	NA	TRBJ2-7	TGTGCCAGCAGTTTAGTTGGGGGGAGAGGCTACGAGCAGTACTTC	CASSLVGGRGYEQYF
TRBV20-1	NA	NA	TRBJ2-7	TGCAGTGCTAGAGAACCCGACGGACCCTACGAGCAGTACTTC	CSAREPDGPYEQYF
TRBV28	many	NA	TRBJ2-7	TGTGCCAGCAGCACACCTGGGCGGTCCTCCTACGAGCAGTACTTC	CASSTPGRSSYEQYF
TRBV7-9	many	NA	TRBJ1-1	TGTGCCAGCAGCTTAGCGTGGGGCGCGAGTGAAGCTTTCTTT	CASSLAWGASEAFF
TRBV6-2/TRBV6-3	many	NA	TRBJ1-5	TGTGCCAGCAGTTACTCGAGGTCGGGAATTCAGCCCCAGCATTTT	CASSYSRSGIQPQHF
TRBV14	many	NA	TRBJ2-7	TGTGCCAGCAGCCAAACGCGCGGCAGGGGCGAGCAGTACTTC	CASSQTRGRGEQYF
TRBV5-1	NA	TRBD1	TRBJ1-6	TGCGCCAGCAACTTGGACAGGGGGGCTTCTGGTTCACCCCTCCACTTT	CASNLDRGASGSPLHF
TRBV3-1	few	NA	TRBJ2-7	TGTGCCAGCAGCCAAGAGATGGTGGCGGACTCCTACGAGCAGTACTTC	CASSQEMVADSYEQYF
TRBV30	many	TRBD1	TRBJ2-7	TGTGCCTTATACGCCGGGACAGGGCCCTACGAGCAGTACTTC	CALYAGTGPYEQYF
TRBV24-1	many	TRBD1	TRBJ1-2	TGTGCCACCGCCCCGCGGGACAGCTATGGCTACACCTTC	CATAPRDSYGYTF
TRBV12-3/TRBV12-4	many	NA	TRBJ2-5	TGTGCCAGCAGCGAGTATAGGGAGACCCAGTACTTC	CASSEYRETQYF